The text below deals with one TCR beta chain. This record belongs to a study of shared clonotypes between healthy human individuals. The assay was immunoSEQ multiplex PCR, and TCRdb's table has in-frame clones only and misses some. This sample yields approximately 740,000 clones, of which around 92% are seen a single time; about 24% belongs to the top ten. This CDR3 is 17 amino acids long. Naive CD8 populations comprised CD45RO-negative cells positively selected for CCR7, excluding terminally differentiated effector memory CD45RA+ cells. The TCR comes from a man aged 25-40 years in good health. The V call is TRBV21-1, the J call TRBJ2-7; TRBD1, the table's D call, lacks a check against the DNA. TRBV21-1 is tagged as a pseudogene. The sequenced sample consisted of naive CD8+ T cells sorted from blood. The CDR3: CASSKGRTGTRAYEQYF. The CDR3 nucleotides are TGTGCCAGCAGCAAAGGTAGAACAGGGACGAGGGCCTACGAGCAGTACTTC.